Following are 11 T cell receptor beta chains from one sample sequenced in a study of human T cells and chemical hapten exposure. TCRdb fed the RACE reads into MiXCR, producing one record per CDR3 protein. The repertoire consists of 30,000 to 40,000 distinct CDR3 sequences, with around a tenth occurring once and the leading ten covering approximately 24%. Specified time point: patch test 3, about 24 weeks after DPC sensitization. Treatment denoted: therapeutic diphenylcyclopropenone sensitization with weekly scalp DPC. The total RNA was obtained from whole blood that was not fractionated. The sample here was whole blood, taken in connection with sensitization to the hapten diphenylcyclopropenone (DPC). The receptors were sampled from a man aged 50-60 years with alopecia areata. Some clones in this sample may be carry-over from other donors' samples.

This clonotype came up many times. This chain connects TRBV20-1 to TRBJ2-7; 7 nucleotides agree with TRBD2. V trimming: 6 bases; J trimming: 4 bases; junction bases outside the gene matches: 9. From germline, CDR1 is DFQATT and CDR2 SNEGSKA (reference sequence). The CDR3 covers 13 residues. The CDR3 DNA reads TGCAGTGCCGTGGGGGAGGGCGCGTACGAGCAGTACTTC. Amino acids: CSAVGEGAYEQYF.

The rearrangement links TRBV29-1 to TRBJ1-1; 7 nucleotides agree with TRBD1. This CDR3 comprises 13 residues. Germline loops: CDR1 SQVTM, CDR2 ANQGSEA. V was pared by 6 bases and J by 1 base, with 5 bases of the junction left unmatched. For the CDR3, the DNA is TGCAGCGTGCAACAGGGGAGGAACACTGAAGCTTTCTTT. Translating it yields CSVQQGRNTEAFF.

This clonotype was seen many times. The chain has TRBV1 and TRBJ2-2; the table's D call, TRBD2, has no DNA check behind it. TRBV1 is a pseudogene locus. The CDR3 has 19 amino acids. The CDR3 DNA reads as TGCACCAGCAGCCAAGAGGGACTAGCGGGAGGTCGTGACACCGGGGAGCTGTTTTTT. Translating gives CTSSQEGLAGGRDTGELFF.

This clonotype was seen ten or more times. The chain links TRBV24-1 to TRBJ1-5; 9 bases match TRBD1. J lost 6 bases, V lost 2 bases, and 13 bases had no gene match. CDR3 length: 18 amino acids. Germline V CDR1 and CDR2: KGHDR, SFDVKD. The CDR3 loop is CATSDSPWETGGPQPQHF. CDR3 nucleotides: TGTGCCACCAGTGATTCCCCATGGGAAACAGGGGGCCCTCAGCCCCAGCATTTT.

This clonotype was found many times. The V and J genes are TRBV7-3 and TRBJ2-1, with a weak D call TRBD2 (7 bases). V lost 5 bases and J lost 6, with 23 bases in between. The CDR3 is 17 amino acids. Germline V gene lookup returns CDR1 SGHTA and CDR2 FQGTGA. The CDR3 DNA sequence: TGTGCCAGCAGCCTCTCTACTACAAGGGGGGGAAGCAATGAGCAGTTCTTC. It codes for CASSLSTTRGGSNEQFF.

There are many counts of this clonotype. The rearrangement joins TRBV3-1 to TRBJ2-3, with D unclear. CDR3 length: 12 residues. V was shortened by 1 base and J by 3 bases, with 2 bases between the two germline ends. CDR1 is LGHDT, CDR2 YNNKEL, per germline (reference sequence). The CDR3 sequence: CASSQVTDTQYF. Written as DNA, the CDR3 is TGTGCCAGCAGCCAAGTGACAGATACGCAGTATTTT.

This clonotype has ten or more counts. This chain joins TRBV5-6 and TRBJ2-5, with 11 bases lining up with TRBD2. J gave up 3 bases and V 4 bases, and 2 bases lay outside the gene matches. In germline, CDR1 is SGHDT, CDR2 YYEEEE. The length of the CDR3 is 14 residues. CDR3 region: CASSTGLAEETQYF. CDR3 in DNA: TGTGCCAGCAGCACGGGACTAGCGGAAGAGACCCAGTACTTC. The full variable domain, completed using reference TRBV5-6 and TRBJ2-5, is DAGVTQSPTHLIKTRGQQVTLRCSPKSGHDTVSWYQQALGQGPQFIFQYYEEEERQRGNFPDRFSGHQFPNYSSELNVNALLLGDSALYLCASSTGLAEETQYFGPGTRLLVL.

This clonotype was recorded at least ten times. This chain joins TRBV4-1 and TRBJ2-5; D call uncertain. CDR3 size: 15 residues. Per the germline V gene, CDR1 is MGHRA and CDR2 is YSYEKL. V was clipped by 0 bases and J by 5 bases, with 13 bases between them. The CDR3 coding sequence is TGCGCCAGCAGCCAAGATCCAGCCTTTGCGGAGACCCAGTACTTC. Amino acids: CASSQDPAFAETQYF.

This clonotype was found a few times. CDR3 coding DNA: TGCGCCAGCAGTCAATCAAGTCAGAGAGTAATATCTGGGGCCAACGTCCTGACTTTC. Protein product: CASSQSSQRVISGANVLTF. V and J are TRBV23-1 and TRBJ2-6; no clear D. TRBV23-1 is classed as an ORF, of uncertain function. V was cut by 0 bases and J by 1 base, with 16 bases left in between. The CDR3 sequence is 19 residues long.

This clonotype was counted at least ten times. V usage is TRBV6-4 and J usage is TRBJ2-3; 11 nucleotides line up with TRBD2. Per germline, CDR1 MRHNA and CDR2 SNTAGT. V was pared by 4 bases and J by 0 bases, with 6 bases of the junction left unmatched. This CDR3 is 17 amino acids long. The CDR3 reads CASSVTSGASSTDTQYF. The CDR3 nucleotides are TGTGCCAGCAGTGTGACTAGCGGGGCCTCTAGCACAGATACGCAGTATTTT.

This clonotype was seen a handful of times. The chain couples TRBV7-2 to TRBJ2-1, with TRBD2 matching 13 bases. J gave up 9 bases and V 4 bases, and 6 bases lay outside the gene matches. This CDR3 has 15 amino acids. Germline V gives CDR1 SGHTA, CDR2 FQGNSA. CDR3 sequence: CASSSGLAGVTEQFF. CDR3 bases: TGTGCCAGCAGCTCTGGACTAGCGGGAGTCACTGAGCAGTTCTTC.